This T cell receptor (beta chain) was captured in a study of esophageal squamous cell carcinoma under preoperative chemotherapy. On the study more broadly: Both tumor-infiltrating lymphocytes and peripheral blood T cells had their TCR repertoires profiled.

Points on this clonotype: Its matching antigen is unknown.

The time point: before preoperative PTX-NDP chemotherapy. Patients received paclitaxel-nedaplatin as preoperative chemotherapy before surgery. Points from the study as a whole: After treatment, tumor-infiltrating lymphocytes seemed to come partly from incoming peripheral T cells, not only local changes. Clonal contraction, more than amplification, hit abundant clones after paclitaxel-nedaplatin.

In germline, CDR1 is WSHSY, CDR2 SAAADI. The J segment lost 4 bases and the V segment lost 4 bases, leaving 3 bases of the junction unmatched. This CDR3 comprises 14 residues. TCRdb analysed the PCR reads with MiXCR anew, one entry per CDR3 protein. The sample shows approximately 16,000 distinct CDR3 sequences, 40% to 50% of them seen only once. This sequence was found in a human donor with esophageal squamous cell carcinoma. The donor label of this sample is uncertain. The rearrangement uses TRBV10-2 and TRBJ2-2; 7 bases align to TRBD2. Collection of the sample occurred from a patient given preoperative chemotherapy. The CDR3 is CASSVGTTTGELFF. CDR3 coding DNA: TGCGCCAGCAGTGTAGGGACTACCACCGGGGAGCTGTTTTTT.